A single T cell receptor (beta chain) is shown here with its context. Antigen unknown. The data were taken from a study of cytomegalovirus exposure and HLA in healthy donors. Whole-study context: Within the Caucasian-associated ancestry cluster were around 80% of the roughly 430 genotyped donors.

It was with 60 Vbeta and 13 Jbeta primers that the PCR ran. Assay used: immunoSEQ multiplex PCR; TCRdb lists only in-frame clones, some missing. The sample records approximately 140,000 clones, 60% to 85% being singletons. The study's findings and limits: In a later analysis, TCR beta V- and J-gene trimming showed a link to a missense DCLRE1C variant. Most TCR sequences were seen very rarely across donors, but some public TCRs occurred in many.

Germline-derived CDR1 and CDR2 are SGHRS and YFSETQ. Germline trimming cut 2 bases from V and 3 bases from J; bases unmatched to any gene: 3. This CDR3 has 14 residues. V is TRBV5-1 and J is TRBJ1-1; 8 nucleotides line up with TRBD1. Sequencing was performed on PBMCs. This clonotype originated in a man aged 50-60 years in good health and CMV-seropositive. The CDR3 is CASSLQGEDTEAFF. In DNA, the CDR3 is TGCGCCAGCAGCTTACAGGGGGAGGACACTGAAGCTTTCTTT.